By share, the clone carrying this TCR delta chain ranks as large. What it binds is not known. This sample is drawn from a study of gammadelta T cells in human blood. Germline CDR1 and CDR2: GEAIGNYY and EKD. V lost 5 bases and J lost 0; bases outside the gene matches: 14. The CDR3 runs to 19 residues. Study-level findings and limits: Polyclonal expansion of innate γδ T cells after birth appeared microbially driven.

TCRdb redid clone calling on the RT-PCR reads using CATT. Of some 960 delta-chain clones listed, 30% to 40% are singletons. The clonotype comes from a human donor. The sample consisted of Vgamma9Vdelta2 gamma-delta T cells from infant blood. The chain joins TRDV2 to TRDJ1; 13 bases are a match to TRDD3. The CDR3 sequence is CACGPRLGDTPQYTDKLIF. CDR3 bases: TGTGCCTGTGGTCCGCGACTGGGGGATACGCCCCAATACACCGATAAACTCATCTTT.